The 21 T cell receptor beta chains presented below share a single source sample, sequenced in a study of blood T cell repertoires in COVID-19. Profiling relied on immunoSEQ multiplex PCR, and the TCRdb table lists in-frame clones only, not all of them. The sample consists of tens of thousands of clones, 90% of them appearing once. The source material was peripheral blood. The receptor set was obtained from a human donor with active COVID-19. The donor label of this sample is uncertain.

The chain couples TRBV12-3 or TRBV12-4 to TRBJ2-7; D may be TRBD1 (5 bases). The length of the CDR3 is 12 residues. V was trimmed by 11 bases and J by 0 bases, leaving 11 bases between them. CDR3 sequence reads: CASGPNSYEQYF. CDR3 nucleotides: TGTGCCTCAGGGCCCAACTCCTACGAGCAGTACTTC.

In its sample, this clone was seen once. V and J are TRBV18 and TRBJ1-1; D is perhaps TRBD1 (5 bases). This CDR3 is 20 amino acids long. Germline V lookup: CDR1 KGHSH, CDR2 LQKENI. Trimming took off 0 bases at V and 1 base at J, with 24 bases between the two ends. CDR3 region: CASSPPPVLGEGVGNTEAFF. The DNA of the CDR3 is TGTGCCAGCTCACCACCCCCAGTATTAGGGGAAGGAGTGGGGAACACTGAAGCTTTCTTT.

The chain employs TRBV19 and TRBJ2-2; 11 bases line up with TRBD2. The CDR3 sequence is 17 residues long. The ends lost 5 bases at V and 3 bases at J; junction bases unmatched: 8. Germline CDR1 and CDR2: LNHDA and SQIVND (reference sequence). CDR3 bases: TGTGCCAGTAGTTACACTAGCGGGGGTCAATACACCGGGGAGCTGTTTTTT. Translation gives CASSYTSGGQYTGELFF. Combining the CDR3 with reference TRBV19 and TRBJ2-2 gives the whole variable domain DGGITQSPKYLFRKEGQNVTLSCEQNLNHDAMYWYRQDPGQGLRLIYYSQIVNDFQKGDIAEGYSVSREKKESFPLTVTSAQKNPTAFYLCASSYTSGGQYTGELFFGEGSRLTVL.

CDR3 amino acids: CSVTVLGQETQYF. In DNA, the CDR3 is TGCAGCGTCACAGTTTTGGGCCAAGAGACCCAGTACTTC. The chain joins TRBV29-1 to TRBJ2-5; D is ambiguous. Germline lookup yields CDR1 SQVTM and CDR2 ANQGSEA. With 6 bases removed from V and 1 base from J, the gap between germline ends came to 12 bases. This CDR3 contains 13 residues.

There are a few counts of this clone. The chain combines TRBV28 with TRBJ1-5; D possibly corresponds to TRBD1 (6 bases). Germline CDR1 reads MDHEN; CDR2 reads SYDVKM. The CDR3 is 14 residues long. The germline V and J ends were trimmed by 5 bases and 3 bases, with 11 bases remaining between them. CDR3 DNA sequence: TGTGCCAGCAGTCAACAGGGATACAATCAGCCCCAGCATTTT. Translated: CASSQQGYNQPQHF.

The chain couples TRBV4-1 to TRBJ2-3, with unresolved D. The CDR3 is 17 amino acids. The germline V gene has CDR1 MGHRA and CDR2 YSYEKL. V was cut by 2 bases and J by 0 bases, with 15 bases left in between. The CDR3 here is CASSQQSKIQSTDTQYF. CDR3 sequence (DNA): TGCGCCAGCAGCCAACAATCGAAGATACAGAGCACAGATACGCAGTATTTT.

The chain is built from TRBV5-4 and TRBJ1-6; 7 nucleotides line up with TRBD1. This CDR3 has 15 residues. V trimming: 6 bases; J trimming: 7 bases; junction bases outside the gene matches: 10. Germline loops: CDR1 SGHNT, CDR2 YYREEE (reference sequence). CDR3 residues: CASNLRDRPNSPLHF. Written as DNA, the CDR3 is TGTGCCAGCAACCTCCGGGACAGACCAAATTCACCCCTCCACTTT.

V gene TRBV6-4 combines with J gene TRBJ1-1, with D uncertain. The V gene's germline CDR1 is MRHNA and CDR2 SNTAGT. This CDR3 contains 13 residues. Deletions cut 3 bases from V and 1 base from J, with 6 bases between. CDR3 amino acids: CASSESSNTEAFF. For the CDR3, the DNA is TGTGCCAGCAGTGAGTCCTCGAACACTGAAGCTTTCTTT.

V usage is TRBV10-1 and J usage is TRBJ2-7; weak D call: TRBD2 (6 bases). The CDR3 contains 13 residues. Trimming cost V 1 base and J 7 bases, with 11 bases left between them. CDR1 is WNHNN, CDR2 SYGVQD, per germline (reference sequence). In DNA form, the CDR3 reads TGCGCCAGCAGTGAGTGGAGGGTGGGAGAGCAGTACTTC. Protein sequence: CASSEWRVGEQYF.

The chain uses TRBV19 and TRBJ1-2; D perhaps matches TRBD1 (6 bases). Trimming took 5 bases from V and 5 from J, leaving 18 bases between them. The CDR3 consists of 15 residues. Germline lookup yields CDR1 LNHDA and CDR2 SQIVND (reference sequence). CDR3 coding DNA: TGTGCCAGTAGTGGGGTCTACGGACAGATATATGGCTACACCTTC. Amino acid sequence: CASSGVYGQIYGYTF.

The J gene is TRBJ2-1, the V gene TRBV12-3 or TRBV12-4, with 7 nucleotides matching TRBD2. The CDR3 spans 13 residues. Trimming cost V 4 bases and J 5 bases; bases outside gene matches: 2. The DNA for the CDR3 is TGTGCCAGCAGTTCCGGACTAGACAATGAGCAGTTCTTC. It yields the protein CASSSGLDNEQFF.

This chain joins TRBV4-1 and TRBJ2-3; 9 bases fit TRBD1. The CDR3 spans 15 residues. The V and J ends lost 4 bases and 3 bases, in that order; junction bases with no gene match: 5. Germline V gives CDR1 MGHRA, CDR2 YSYEKL. The CDR3 loop is CASSRNRGHTDTQYF. The CDR3 region has the DNA TGCGCCAGCAGCCGAAACAGGGGGCATACAGATACGCAGTATTTT.

V and J are TRBV7-9 and TRBJ1-3; the D gene is possibly TRBD1 (5 bases). The V end was cut by 4 bases, the J end by 4 bases, with 14 bases between. Germline V gives CDR1 SEHNR, CDR2 FQNEAQ (reference sequence). The CDR3 has 15 residues. The CDR3 DNA sequence: TGTGCCAGCAGCTCCACGGGGGGGTCCGGAAACACCATATATTTT. Translated: CASSSTGGSGNTIYF.

V gene TRBV29-1 combines with J gene TRBJ2-3, with D possibly TRBD1 on 6 matching bases. This CDR3 contains 13 residues. Germline V gene sequence: CDR1 SQVTM, CDR2 ANQGSEA. Trimming shortened V by 6 bases and J by 0 bases, and 10 bases separated the two germline ends. CDR3 bases: TGCAGCGTCGGACAGCCTAGCACAGATACGCAGTATTTT. It yields the protein CSVGQPSTDTQYF.

The V call is TRBV7-9, the J call TRBJ2-5; 12 bases match TRBD1. The germline V gene encodes CDR1 SEHNR and CDR2 FQNEAQ (reference sequence). CDR3 length: 16 residues. V shed 0 bases and J 5 bases; nucleotides not matched to a gene: 4. The CDR3 sequence: CASSLAGTGGSETQYF. The CDR3 region has the DNA TGTGCCAGCAGCTTAGCGGGGACAGGGGGCAGCGAGACCCAGTACTTC. The full variable domain, its missing parts supplied by reference TRBV7-9 and TRBJ2-5, is DTGVSQNPRHKITKRGQNVTFRCDPISEHNRLYWYRQTLGQGPEFLTYFQNEAQLEKSRLLSDRFSAERPKGSFSTLEIQRTEQGDSAMYLCASSLAGTGGSETQYFGPGTRLLVL.

V and J are TRBV19 and TRBJ2-7; 7 bases are shared with TRBD1. Looked up from germline, CDR1 is LNHDA and CDR2 is SQIVND (reference sequence). J gave up 0 bases and V 3 bases, and 5 bases lay outside the gene matches. The CDR3 totals 15 residues. The CDR3 is CASSMRGPSSYEQYF. As DNA, the CDR3 is TGTGCCAGTAGTATGAGGGGGCCGAGCTCCTACGAGCAGTACTTC.

The chain has TRBV27 and TRBJ2-7; D is possibly TRBD1 (5 bases). V shed 6 bases and J shed 3 bases, with 9 bases lying between them. The CDR3 contains 12 residues. Germline V gene data show CDR1 as MNHEY and CDR2 as SMNVEV (reference sequence). CDR3 sequence: CASRSGFYEQYF. Here the CDR3 DNA reads TGTGCCAGCAGGTCAGGGTTCTACGAGCAGTACTTC.

V usage is TRBV19 and J usage is TRBJ1-5; TRBD1 might be the D (5 bases). Trimming shortened V by 7 bases and J by 3 bases, and 16 bases separated the two germline ends. CDR3 size: 15 residues. The V gene's germline CDR1 is LNHDA and CDR2 SQIVND (reference sequence). The CDR3 loop is CASNSKGHPNQPQHF. The CDR3 DNA is TGTGCCAGTAACTCGAAAGGACATCCCAATCAGCCCCAGCATTTT.

This rearrangement joins TRBV28 to TRBJ1-3, with TRBD1 matching over 11 bases. The CDR3 runs 13 residues. Germline CDR1 reads MDHEN; CDR2 reads SYDVKM. CDR3 bases: TGTGCAGGACAGGGGGCGTCAGGAAACACCATATATTTT. As protein: CAGQGASGNTIYF.

This chain joins TRBV19 and TRBJ2-5; D may be TRBD1 (5 bases). Germline V gene data show CDR1 as LNHDA and CDR2 as SQIVND (reference sequence). V lost 1 base and J 5 bases, leaving 17 bases between the germline ends. This CDR3 is built from 16 residues. CDR3 bases: TGTGCCAGTAGTATAGGGGTCTCAGGGCTTGCGGAGACCCAGTACTTC. This encodes CASSIGVSGLAETQYF.

This chain links TRBV7-9 with TRBJ1-2, with 9 bases that match TRBD1. Losses at the gene ends were 7 bases for V and 5 bases for J; bases not matched to a gene: 11. The CDR3 sequence is 15 residues long. Germline V gives CDR1 SEHNR, CDR2 FQNEAQ (reference sequence). The CDR3 coding sequence is TGTGCCAGCAATTACGGGACAGGGAGTCAATATGGCTACACCTTC. Amino acid sequence: CASNYGTGSQYGYTF. Supplemented by reference TRBV7-9 and TRBJ1-2, the full variable domain reads DTGVSQNPRHKITKRGQNVTFRCDPISEHNRLYWYRQTLGQGPEFLTYFQNEAQLEKSRLLSDRFSAERPKGSFSTLEIQRTEQGDSAMYLCASNYGTGSQYGYTFGSGTRLTVV.